Below are 31 T cell receptor beta chains sequenced from a single sample in a study of blood T cells in healthy people across ages. For the second PCR, which ran for about 6 to 11 cycles, a sample-barcoded 5' primer and a J-beta primer mix were used. Using its own MiXCR run on the 5' RACE reads, TCRdb lists one record per CDR3 protein. The top ten clones hold about 21% of a sample with around 2 million distinct CDR3 sequences, about two fifths of them seen once. Specimen: blood. These receptors were obtained from a human donor in good health.

Concerning this clonotype itself: A single base separates this from a much larger clone, so it may be a read error. The rearrangement uses TRBV6-2 or TRBV6-3 and TRBJ1-1; no reliable D call. The CDR3 spans 16 residues. In germline, CDR1 is MNHEY, CDR2 SVGEGT. The CDR3 protein is CACSPPLEDLPTEAFF. The CDR3 DNA is TGTGCCTGCAGCCCCCCGTTAGAAGATCTTCCTACTGAAGCTTTCTTT.

The chain combines TRBV9 with TRBJ2-5, with 11 bases lining up with TRBD2. With 3 bases clipped from V and 3 bases from J, the junction kept 4 bases outside the gene matches. The CDR3 length is 15 residues. CDR1 and CDR2 from the germline V gene are SGDLS and YYNGEE. The CDR3 sequence: CASSEGLADKETQYF. The CDR3 DNA reads as TGTGCCAGCAGCGAGGGACTAGCGGATAAAGAGACCCAGTACTTC.

The V and J genes are TRBV24-1 and TRBJ1-2; maybe TRBD1 (5 bases). The V gene lost 3 bases and the J gene lost 3 bases, with 7 bases spanning the gap. The V gene's germline CDR1 is KGHDR and CDR2 SFDVKD. The CDR3 runs to 13 residues. The CDR3 nucleotides read TGTGCCACCAGTGATCCGACAGACTATGGCTACACCTTC. Amino acids: CATSDPTDYGYTF.

There are a few counts of this clonotype. This sequence joins TRBV7-9 and TRBJ1-2; TRBD1 might be the D (5 bases). The V end was cut by 0 bases, the J end by 5 bases, with 10 bases between. The length of the CDR3 is 14 residues. In germline, CDR1 is SEHNR, CDR2 FQNEAQ (reference sequence). The CDR3 sequence is CASSLAGVSYGYTF. CDR3 nucleotides: TGTGCCAGCAGCTTAGCAGGGGTATCGTATGGCTACACCTTC.

The gene calls are TRBV4-1 and TRBJ1-2; perhaps TRBD1 as D (5 bases). The ends were cut back, 4 bases at V and 6 bases at J, with 21 bases in the middle. The CDR3 length is 16 residues. Germline V CDR1 and CDR2: MGHRA, YSYEKL. The CDR3, as DNA: TGCGCCAGCAGCCCGGGACCCAGTAACTTGAACCATGGCTACACCTTC. This gives the protein CASSPGPSNLNHGYTF.

This clonotype was counted once. This chain uses TRBV28 with TRBJ2-3; tentatively, D is TRBD2 (6 bases). V was clipped by 4 bases and J by 8 bases, with 16 bases between them. The CDR3 contains 14 residues. Per the germline V gene, CDR1 is MDHEN and CDR2 is SYDVKM. The CDR3 loop reads CASSSDAGMCTQYF. CDR3 nucleotide sequence: TGTGCCAGCAGTTCGGACGCGGGAATGTGTACGCAGTATTTT.

The genes are TRBV7-9 and TRBJ1-1; 7 positions match TRBD1. V dropped 3 bases and J dropped 3; count of bases not matched to a gene: 10. Germline CDR1 and CDR2: SEHNR and FQNEAQ (reference sequence). The CDR3 runs to 16 residues. CDR3 protein: CASSFTSTGVHTEAFF. The CDR3 DNA reads as TGTGCCAGCAGCTTTACATCTACAGGGGTGCACACTGAAGCTTTCTTT. The whole variable domain, remainder taken from reference TRBV7-9 and TRBJ1-1, is DTGVSQNPRHKITKRGQNVTFRCDPISEHNRLYWYRQTLGQGPEFLTYFQNEAQLEKSRLLSDRFSAERPKGSFSTLEIQRTEQGDSAMYLCASSFTSTGVHTEAFFGQGTRLTVV.

The genes are TRBV4-3 and TRBJ2-1; possible D gene TRBD2, 6 bases. The CDR3 runs 15 residues. The germline V gene has CDR1 LGHNA and CDR2 YSLEER. Trimming removed 2 bases from V and 0 bases from J, with 8 bases in between. Here the CDR3 reads CASSQFSGSYNEQFF. The CDR3 nucleotides are TGCGCCAGCAGCCAATTTAGCGGCTCCTACAATGAGCAGTTCTTC.

The chain employs TRBV2 and TRBJ2-5, with D unresolved. The CDR3 contains 12 residues. Trimming removed 7 bases from V and 5 bases from J, with 11 bases in between. Germline-derived CDR1 and CDR2 are SNHLY and FYNNEI. The CDR3 region is CASTRLGETQYF. The DNA of the CDR3 is TGTGCCAGCACCAGGCTTGGGGAGACCCAGTACTTC.

The chain recombines TRBV3-1 with TRBJ1-2; a weak D match, TRBD1 (6 bases). Germline CDR1 and CDR2: LGHDT and YNNKEL (reference sequence). The CDR3 consists of 13 residues. Trimming took off 2 bases at V and 6 bases at J, with 10 bases between the two ends. The CDR3 protein is CASSQLEGDGYTF. CDR3 sequence (DNA): TGTGCCAGCAGCCAACTTGAGGGGGATGGCTACACCTTC.

This clonotype was counted between two and nine times. This rearrangement joins TRBV20-1 to TRBJ2-5; 10 bases agree with TRBD2. V gave up 3 bases and J gave up 5 bases; unmatched junction bases: 12. Germline V gene data show CDR1 as DFQATT and CDR2 as SNEGSKA (reference sequence). There are 16 residues in the CDR3. CDR3 DNA: TGCAGTGCTAGCCCCGCCAAAGCGGGGGGGCAGGAGACCCAGTACTTC. It translates to CSASPAKAGGQETQYF.

The chain combines TRBV29-1 with TRBJ2-5; D is perhaps TRBD2 (5 bases). V lost 7 bases and J 4 bases, leaving 13 bases between the germline ends. Germline V gene lookup returns CDR1 SQVTM and CDR2 ANQGSEA. The CDR3 runs to 12 residues. The chain's CDR3 is CSAGGVGETQYF. The CDR3 coding sequence is TGCAGCGCAGGAGGAGTCGGAGAGACCCAGTACTTC.

V and J are TRBV7-8 and TRBJ2-7; 7 nucleotides match TRBD1. CDR1 is SGHVS, CDR2 FQNEAQ, per germline. The CDR3 spans 17 residues. V dropped 6 bases and J dropped 1; count of bases not matched to a gene: 15. The CDR3 nucleotides are TGTGCCAGCAGTCATCAAAAACCGGGACAGCGGTCCTACGAGCAGTACTTC. This gives the protein CASSHQKPGQRSYEQYF.

V is TRBV20-1 and J is TRBJ1-2; 8 nucleotides align to TRBD1. J gave up 7 bases and V 6 bases, and 19 bases lay outside the gene matches. CDR1 DFQATT and CDR2 SNEGSKA come from the germline V gene (reference sequence). The CDR3 is made up of 16 amino acids. CDR3 bases: TGCAGTGCAGAAGCCCCCCCCGGCAGGGGGCTAGGTGGCTACACCTTC. Translated: CSAEAPPGRGLGGYTF.

The rearrangement links TRBV7-8 to TRBJ2-7; TRBD2 agrees at 10 bases. The CDR3 is 16 residues long. Germline-derived CDR1 and CDR2 are SGHVS and FQNEAQ. Losses at the gene ends were 3 bases for V and 2 bases for J; bases not matched to a gene: 7. The CDR3: CASSFTSGAGAYEQYF. The CDR3 nucleotides are TGTGCCAGCAGCTTCACTAGCGGGGCGGGGGCCTACGAGCAGTACTTC.

This clonotype was observed a few times. The chain is built from TRBV5-1 and TRBJ1-1; D is ambiguous. This CDR3 is built from 15 residues. Deletions cut 0 bases from V and 6 bases from J, with 15 bases between. CDR1 is SGHRS, CDR2 YFSETQ, per germline. The CDR3 loop reads CASSLGVGGYAEAFF. The DNA of the CDR3 is TGCGCCAGCAGCTTGGGAGTCGGCGGTTACGCTGAAGCTTTCTTT.

The chain links TRBV7-3 to TRBJ2-1; 8 bases agree with TRBD2. Trimming took 5 bases from V and 5 from J; bases not matched to a gene: 17. This CDR3 contains 18 residues. The germline V gene has CDR1 SGHTA and CDR2 FQGTGA. For the CDR3, the DNA is TGTGCCAGCAGCCTACAACTCCAACGGGGGGGCCCCCACAATGAGCAGTTCTTC. Translating gives CASSLQLQRGGPHNEQFF.

This clonotype was found a few times. The J gene is TRBJ2-4, the V gene TRBV5-5, with D hard to call. The closer fit of TRBJ2-7 to the DNA end suggests the J call may be wrong. The germline V gene encodes CDR1 SGHKS and CDR2 YYEKEE (reference sequence). The CDR3 is 11 residues long. The CDR3 DNA reads TGTGCCAGCAGCTCTACCCACGAGCAGTACTTC. It specifies CASSSTHEQYF.

A remark on this clonotype: One base away lies a much larger clone, so this may be a sequencing read error. This chain joins TRBV7-8 and TRBJ2-5; tentative D call: TRBD1 (6 bases). CDR1 is SGHVS, CDR2 FQNEAQ, per germline. This CDR3 has 16 residues. The V end was cut by 5 bases, the J end by 11 bases, with 27 bases between. For the CDR3, the DNA is TGTGCCAGCAGCAAAACGAGGGGGTCACATAGGGATGAGCAGTACTTC. It specifies CASSKTRGSHRDEQYF.

This clonotype was recorded many times. V is TRBV2 and J is TRBJ2-7; D is uncertain. Trimming removed 6 bases at V and 1 base at J, with 7 bases between. CDR1 and CDR2 (germline): SNHLY, FYNNEI. There are 12 residues in the CDR3. The DNA for the CDR3 is TGTGCCAGCAGGCAGGAATCCTACGAGCAGTACTTC. It codes for CASRQESYEQYF. Looking up the rest from reference TRBV2 and TRBJ2-7 gives the full variable domain: EPEVTQTPSHQVTQMGQEVILRCVPISNHLYFYWYRQILGQKVEFLVSFYNNEISEKSEIFDDQFSVERPDGSNFTLKIRSTKLEDSAMYFCASRQESYEQYFGPGTRLTVT.

This chain uses TRBV7-9 with TRBJ1-1; D gene uncertain. CDR3 length: 15 amino acids. The germline V gene has CDR1 SEHNR and CDR2 FQNEAQ (reference sequence). Trimming shortened V by 1 base and J by 4 bases, and 13 bases separated the two germline ends. The CDR3 spells CASSLDSGSATEAFF. CDR3 sequence (DNA): TGTGCCAGCAGCTTAGATTCTGGGTCCGCCACTGAAGCTTTCTTT. Based on the CDR3 plus reference TRBV7-9 and TRBJ1-1, the full variable domain is DTGVSQNPRHKITKRGQNVTFRCDPISEHNRLYWYRQTLGQGPEFLTYFQNEAQLEKSRLLSDRFSAERPKGSFSTLEIQRTEQGDSAMYLCASSLDSGSATEAFFGQGTRLTVV.

The V and J genes are TRBV9 and TRBJ2-7; 9 bases line up with TRBD1. J was trimmed by 6 bases and V by 2 bases; bases with no gene match: 9. Germline V lookup: CDR1 SGDLS, CDR2 YYNGEE. The CDR3 contains 15 residues. CDR3 amino acids: CASSVFRDRVGEQYF. CDR3 sequence (DNA): TGTGCCAGCAGCGTGTTCCGGGACAGGGTCGGCGAGCAGTACTTC.

This sequence joins TRBV12-3 or TRBV12-4 and TRBJ1-4, with D unresolved. The V and J ends lost 9 bases and 8 bases respectively, with 13 bases between them. This CDR3 region has 12 residues. CDR3 coding DNA: TGTGCCAGTCAGACGTTAGGCGAAAAACTGTTTTTT. As protein: CASQTLGEKLFF.

This sequence joins TRBV3-1 and TRBJ2-5; D unclear. Per the germline V gene, CDR1 is LGHDT and CDR2 is YNNKEL (reference sequence). The V end lost 0 bases, the J end lost 5 bases, and 7 bases lay between the germline ends. The CDR3 is made up of 13 amino acids. CDR3 nucleotides: TGTGCCAGCAGCCAAGAGAAATGGGAGACCCAGTACTTC. It codes for CASSQEKWETQYF.

This chain joins TRBV20-1 and TRBJ1-4; weak D call: TRBD1 (5 bases). The CDR3 length is 16 residues. V gave up 0 bases and J gave up 6 bases, with 17 bases separating them. The V gene's germline CDR1 is DFQATT and CDR2 SNEGSKA (reference sequence). In DNA, the CDR3 is TGCAGTGCTAGAGATCCCAAAGCGGGGGGGTATGAAAAACTGTTTTTT. Its translation: CSARDPKAGGYEKLFF.

CDR3 loop: CATSDRSGATNEKLFF. Written as DNA, the CDR3 is TGTGCCACCAGTGATCGTTCCGGGGCGACTAATGAAAAACTGTTTTTT. The rearrangement links TRBV24-1 to TRBJ1-4; TRBD1 might be the D (5 bases). V was clipped by 3 bases and J by 2 bases, with 12 bases between them. Germline CDR1 is KGHDR and CDR2 is SFDVKD. The CDR3 length is 16 residues.

Here the CDR3 DNA reads TGTGCCAGCAGCTTGGAGGACAGGGGGCCCTACAATGAGCAGTTCTTC. Residues: CASSLEDRGPYNEQFF. The chain couples TRBV7-2 to TRBJ2-1; 11 bases fit TRBD1. CDR3 length: 16 residues. The germline V gene encodes CDR1 SGHTA and CDR2 FQGNSA. J lost 2 bases, V lost 3 bases, and 3 bases had no gene match.

This chain links TRBV6-1 with TRBJ2-5; D remains unclear. CDR1 is MNHNS, CDR2 SASEGT, per germline. V lost 4 bases and J lost 3, with 12 bases in between. The CDR3 length is 14 residues. CDR3 sequence (DNA): TGTGCCAGCAGTGCCCCTGGGCGCGAAGAGACCCAGTACTTC. Translation: CASSAPGREETQYF.

The V gene is TRBV20-1, the J gene TRBJ1-4; 7 nucleotides agree with TRBD1. The CDR3 totals 15 residues. The germline CDR1 and CDR2 sequences are DFQATT and SNEGSKA (reference sequence). V lost 0 bases to trimming and J lost 7 bases; unmatched junction nucleotides: 8. CDR3 residues: CSARDPEGDSEKLFF. In DNA, the CDR3 is TGCAGTGCTAGAGACCCAGAAGGGGACAGTGAAAAACTGTTTTTT.

The V and J genes are TRBV10-3 and TRBJ2-5, with a weak D call TRBD1 (5 bases). Trimming cost V 4 bases and J 2 bases, with 14 bases left between them. The CDR3 runs to 15 residues. In germline, CDR1 is ENHRY, CDR2 SYGVKD. The CDR3 sequence is CAISGGAQLQETQYF. The CDR3 DNA is TGTGCCATCAGTGGTGGGGCCCAATTACAAGAGACCCAGTACTTC.

The rearrangement links TRBV24-1 to TRBJ2-3; a weak D match, TRBD2 (5 bases). V was trimmed by 1 base and J by 6 bases, leaving 10 bases between them. Germline loops: CDR1 KGHDR, CDR2 SFDVKD. The length of the CDR3 is 14 residues. Written as DNA, the CDR3 is TGTGCCACCAGTGATTTCTCGGGGTCGGATACGCAGTATTTT. This gives the protein CATSDFSGSDTQYF.